Reported below is one T cell receptor beta chain. The target antigen is unknown. The time point here: week 11, during vaccination. Every single dose of the vaccine, 300 ug of mutant IDH1 20-mer peptide, came with topical imiquimod. TCRdb's copy holds only in-frame clones and misses some; the assay was immunoSEQ multiplex PCR. Here the sample spans roughly 120,000 clones, roughly 77% being singletons. The CDR3 covers 15 residues. V was pared by 1 base and J by 6 bases, with 15 bases between. CDR1 is KGHSH and CDR2 is LQKENI in the germline V gene. The record originates from a study of a mutant IDH1 vaccine in newly diagnosed glioma.

The sequences come from PBMCs, collected from a glioma patient whose treatment included an IDH1 peptide vaccine. The V call is TRBV18, the J call TRBJ1-2; D remains unclear. The sequence derives from a man aged 35 to 55 with glioma. The CDR3 bases are TGTGCCAGCTCACCACGGGAGGGCCCAGGAGATGGCTACACCTTC. It yields the protein CASSPREGPGDGYTF.